These 10 T cell receptor beta chains share one sample of origin, sequenced in a study of blood T cell repertoires in COVID-19. Profiled with immunoSEQ multiplex PCR; TCRdb holds only in-frame clones, not every one. In the table there are roughly 330,000 clones, 86% of which are singletons. The material sequenced was peripheral blood. Receptors were obtained from a woman in her forties or fifties with acute or convalescent COVID-19.

The J gene is TRBJ1-2, the V gene TRBV5-4, with D hard to call. The CDR3 runs to 14 residues. Germline lookup yields CDR1 SGHNT and CDR2 YYREEE (reference sequence). The germline V and J ends were trimmed by 4 bases and 8 bases, with 18 bases remaining between them. The DNA of the CDR3 is TGTGCCAGCAGCATTACCACGGAGCCCTTAGGCTACACCTTC. As protein: CASSITTEPLGYTF.

This clone has just one count. The gene calls are TRBV3-1 (or the pseudogene TRBV3-2) and TRBJ2-5; 7 nucleotides match TRBD2. The CDR3 runs to 16 residues. Germline CDR1 reads LGHDT; CDR2 reads YNNKEL (reference sequence). The trim removed 0 bases at V and 5 bases at J, leaving 9 bases unmatched. CDR3 sequence reads: CASSQELALRAETQYF. Written as DNA, the CDR3 is TGTGCCAGCAGCCAAGAACTAGCGCTTCGGGCGGAGACCCAGTACTTC.

The sample holds a few counts of this clone. This rearrangement joins TRBV7-6 to TRBJ2-1, with unresolved D. This CDR3 is 11 amino acids long. Trimming left V 5 bases short and J 9 bases short, with 8 bases between. The germline gives CDR1 SGHVS, CDR2 FNYEAQ. In DNA, the CDR3 is TGTGCCAGCAGCGTCGGTGGTGAGCAGTTCTTC. Translated: CASSVGGEQFF.

This chain links TRBV7-8 with TRBJ1-1; the D is unclear. Germline CDR1 is SGHVS and CDR2 is FQNEAQ. With 5 bases removed from V and 2 bases from J, the gap between germline ends came to 15 bases. The CDR3 extends over 15 amino acids. For the CDR3, the DNA is TGTGCCAGCAGCCCCCCTGCCCCAGGTAACACTGAAGCTTTCTTT. As protein: CASSPPAPGNTEAFF.

The chain joins TRBV4-3 to TRBJ2-1; perhaps TRBD2 as D (6 bases). The CDR3 sequence is 15 residues long. Germline V CDR1 and CDR2: LGHNA, YSLEER. V shed 2 bases and J shed 1 base, with 9 bases lying between them. The CDR3 DNA reads TGCGCCAGCAGCCAAAGCGGGTCTTCCTACAATGAGCAGTTCTTC. It specifies CASSQSGSSYNEQFF.

The gene calls are TRBV5-1 and TRBJ2-5, with D perhaps TRBD1 (5 bases). The V and J ends lost 1 base and 5 bases respectively, with 18 bases between them. This CDR3 is built from 16 residues. Germline lookup yields CDR1 SGHRS and CDR2 YFSETQ. The CDR3 is CASSLMGQVFMETQYF. The CDR3 DNA reads TGCGCCAGCAGCTTGATGGGGCAGGTTTTTATGGAGACCCAGTACTTC.

The rearrangement joins TRBV11-2 to TRBJ2-1; 7 positions agree with TRBD2. Unmatched junction bases numbered 9, after V lost 5 bases and J lost 8 bases. Per germline, CDR1 SGHAT and CDR2 FQNNGV. CDR3 length equals 14 residues. In DNA, the CDR3 is TGTGCCAGCAGCCTCGGACTAGATCGCGATGAGCAGTTCTTC. It translates to CASSLGLDRDEQFF.

This sequence joins TRBV5-1 and TRBJ2-5; 9 bases line up with TRBD2. CDR1 SGHRS and CDR2 YFSETQ come from the germline V gene. Losses at the gene ends were 4 bases for V and 5 bases for J; bases not matched to a gene: 9. This CDR3 has 15 amino acids. For the CDR3, the DNA is TGCGCCAGCAGCCCCCCCCGGGCGGGGGGGGAGACCCAGTACTTC. Protein product: CASSPPRAGGETQYF.

The rearrangement uses TRBV6-5 and TRBJ1-1; possibly TRBD1 for D (6 bases). Germline-derived CDR1 and CDR2 are MNHEY and SVGAGI. The CDR3 has 14 residues. The V gene lost 2 bases and the J gene lost 3 bases, with 10 bases spanning the gap. Written as DNA, the CDR3 is TGTGCCAGCAGTTACAACGGACAGTACACTGAAGCTTTCTTT. This encodes CASSYNGQYTEAFF.

The genes are TRBV7-9 and TRBJ2-6; D is possibly TRBD2 (6 bases). This CDR3 spans 15 amino acids. The V and J ends lost 4 bases and 2 bases respectively, with 9 bases between them. Germline CDR1 is SEHNR and CDR2 is FQNEAQ (reference sequence). CDR3 nucleotides: TGTGCCAGCAGCTCGGGAGCAGCTGGGGCCAACGTCCTGACTTTC. Translation: CASSSGAAGANVLTF.